This passage covers 14 T cell receptor beta chains from one sample sequenced in a study of T cells in Graves' hyperthyroidism and ophthalmopathy. Amplification targeted TCR beta CDR3 regions from RNA transcripts. Researchers ran a first-round RT-PCR on the TCR CDR3 using the HTBI primer set. MiXCR was run by TCRdb on the multiplex PCR reads, yielding one entry per CDR3 protein. The repertoire includes under 250,000 distinct CDR3 sequences, 24% of them detected once, and under 40% sits in the top ten. The sequencing sample was made of blood. Receptor source: a woman in her thirties or forties with Graves' ophthalmopathy.

Details on this clonotype: A much larger clone lies a single base off, so this may be a read error. The chain has TRBV6-2 or TRBV6-3 and TRBJ2-7; D not certain. The germline CDR1 and CDR2 sequences are MNHEY and SVGEGT. V was clipped by 5 bases and J by 3 bases, with 11 bases between them. This CDR3 comprises 13 residues. In DNA form, the CDR3 reads TGTGCCAGCAGTGACCCCCCAGGCTACGAGCAGTACTTC. Encoded protein: CASSDPPGYEQYF.

Ten or more counts support this clonotype. The chain couples TRBV4-2 to TRBJ1-1; TRBD1 aligns across 10 bases. CDR3 size: 17 residues. V trimming: 5 bases; J trimming: 4 bases; junction bases outside the gene matches: 13. Looked up from germline, CDR1 is LGHNA and CDR2 is YNFKEQ. CDR3 nucleotide sequence: TGTGCCAGCAGCGGGGGACAGGGGTTAGCCTTCGGCACTGAAGCTTTCTTT. This encodes CASSGGQGLAFGTEAFF.

This clonotype was recorded many times. The chain combines TRBV24-1 with TRBJ2-2; 7 bases align to TRBD1. The CDR3 has 15 amino acids. V trimming: 4 bases; J trimming: 1 base; junction bases outside the gene matches: 2. Germline CDR1 and CDR2: KGHDR and SFDVKD. CDR3 bases: TGTGCCACCAGTGACAGGGACAGGAACACCGGGGAGCTGTTTTTT. This translates into CATSDRDRNTGELFF.

This clonotype was seen many times. V gene TRBV10-3 combines with J gene TRBJ1-2; 10 nucleotides line up with TRBD1. Unmatched junction bases numbered 6, after V lost 4 bases and J lost 4 bases. CDR3 length: 15 amino acids. CDR1 is ENHRY and CDR2 is SYGVKD in the germline V gene. DNA for the CDR3: TGTGCCATCAGTGCCCTGGGACAGGGGCGCTATGGCTACACCTTC. This codes for CAISALGQGRYGYTF.

The V call is TRBV4-2, the J call TRBJ2-7; no firm D call. CDR1 is LGHNA, CDR2 YNFKEQ, per germline. Trimming shortened V by 3 bases and J by 7 bases, and 13 bases separated the two germline ends. This CDR3 contains 13 residues. This CDR3 is CASSHPDGWEQYF. The CDR3 bases are TGTGCCAGCAGCCACCCGGACGGATGGGAGCAGTACTTC.

V and J are TRBV12-3 or TRBV12-4 and TRBJ1-1, with D perhaps TRBD1 (5 bases). The V end was cut by 11 bases, the J end by 1 base, with 14 bases between. This CDR3 is built from 13 residues. CDR3 in DNA: TGTGCCGGACACAGGTCCCGGAACACTGAAGCTTTCTTT. Translation: CAGHRSRNTEAFF.

This clonotype came up many times. The chain couples TRBV7-2 to TRBJ2-5; 12 bases are shared with TRBD1. This CDR3 comprises 16 residues. The germline CDR1 and CDR2 sequences are SGHTA and FQGNSA. Germline trimming cut 2 bases from V and 5 bases from J; bases unmatched to any gene: 6. CDR3 region: CASSLSGTGGSETQYF. The CDR3 region has the DNA TGTGCCAGCAGCTTATCAGGGACAGGGGGCAGCGAGACCCAGTACTTC.

This clonotype was recorded many times. The chain carries TRBV2 and TRBJ1-2, with 7 bases identical to TRBD1. Losses at the gene ends were 6 bases for V and 5 bases for J; bases not matched to a gene: 12. Germline loops: CDR1 SNHLY, CDR2 FYNNEI. The CDR3 contains 15 residues. The CDR3 region has the DNA TGTGCCAGCAGGGCGACAGGGTCCAAGGGGTATGGCTACACCTTC. Translation gives CASRATGSKGYGYTF.

This clonotype has at least ten counts. This rearrangement joins TRBV6-1 to TRBJ2-4; no clear D gene. The CDR3 runs 11 residues. V lost 4 bases to trimming and J lost 6 bases, with 4 bases between them. The germline CDR1 and CDR2 sequences are MNHNS and SASEGT. The DNA for the CDR3 is TGTGCCAGCAGTGTGGGAAACATTCAGTACTTC. Its protein product is CASSVGNIQYF.

This clonotype was detected many times. V usage is TRBV6-1 and J usage is TRBJ2-5; D may correspond to TRBD1 or TRBD2 (6 bases each). The CDR3 spans 13 residues. Between the trimmed V and J ends, which lost 4 bases and 7 bases, there was a span of 13 bases. From germline, CDR1 is MNHNS and CDR2 SASEGT. CDR3 amino acids: CASSGKGGGTQYF. Here the CDR3 DNA reads TGTGCCAGCAGTGGAAAGGGGGGTGGGACCCAGTACTTC.

V is TRBV30 and J is TRBJ1-2; D is possibly TRBD1 (5 bases). The V and J ends lost 1 base and 2 bases respectively, with 8 bases between them. Germline CDR1 reads GTSNPN; CDR2 reads SVGIG (reference sequence). The CDR3 is made up of 13 amino acids. The DNA for the CDR3 is TGTGCCTGGAGTGGGGACTCCAACTATGGCTACACCTTC. Protein sequence: CAWSGDSNYGYTF.

This clonotype was recorded many times. The chain combines TRBV20-1 with TRBJ1-1, with 11 bases identical to TRBD1. The V gene end was trimmed by 4 bases and the J gene end by 7 bases; junction bases not matched to a gene: 17. Germline V gene lookup returns CDR1 DFQATT and CDR2 SNEGSKA (reference sequence). The CDR3 consists of 17 residues. CDR3 coding DNA: TGCAGTGCTAAACGGAACTTGATCGGGACAGGGGGGAATGAAGCTTTCTTT. This codes for CSAKRNLIGTGGNEAFF.

This chain links TRBV5-2 with TRBJ1-1; TRBD1, the table's D call, was not compared with the DNA. TRBV5-2 is a known pseudogene. The CDR3 consists of 16 residues. The CDR3 is CASNLRQGAINTEAFF. The CDR3 bases are TGTGCCAGCAACTTAAGACAGGGGGCAATCAACACTGAAGCTTTCTTT.

The rearrangement uses TRBV12-3 or TRBV12-4 and TRBJ1-2; possibly TRBD1 for D (5 bases). Trimming took off 4 bases at V and 8 bases at J, with 17 bases between the two ends. The CDR3 spans 14 residues. The CDR3 loop reads CASSSGTGFGGYTF. CDR3 bases: TGTGCCAGCAGTTCGGGGACGGGCTTCGGGGGCTACACCTTC.